The sequence of this T cell receptor (beta chain) was determined in a study of cytomegalovirus exposure and HLA in healthy donors. The V gene end was trimmed by 5 bases and the J gene end by 6 bases; junction bases not matched to a gene: 9. Germline V gene lookup returns CDR1 SGDLS and CDR2 YYNGEE. The CDR3 is 15 amino acids. PCR involved 60 Vbeta and 13 Jbeta primers. Clones were sequenced by immunoSEQ multiplex PCR, and TCRdb holds only the in-frame ones, with some missing. Of hundreds of thousands of clones listed, 75% to 90% were seen once; the top ten hold 0.9% to 1.1%. The chain is built from TRBV9 and TRBJ2-3; 10 bases align to TRBD1. Sequenced input: PBMCs. The clonotype comes from a woman aged 18-29 years in good health and CMV-seronegative. The CDR3 sequence is CASRPGTGETDTQYF. DNA of the CDR3: TGTGCCAGCAGACCCGGGACAGGGGAGACCGATACGCAGTATTTT.